Given below is one T cell receptor beta chain in context. From the RT-PCR reads, TCRdb called clonotypes with MiXCR, one entry per CDR3 protein. The sample has approximately 210,000 distinct CDR3 sequences; around two fifths are singletons. This record belongs to a study of patients and donors after allogeneic stem cell transplantation. The CDR3 length is 13 residues. V lost 6 bases to trimming and J lost 8 bases; unmatched junction nucleotides: 6. The sequence came from a human donor who was either an allogeneic HSCT recipient or a stem cell or donor lymphocyte infusion donor (not recorded which). It is not recorded whose cells these are; they may come from a transplant donor. V usage is TRBV12-3 or TRBV12-4 and J usage is TRBJ2-1; 8 bases are a match to TRBD2. Sequenced input: blood, either unsorted or a sorted T cell fraction (not recorded which). CDR3 sequence reads: CASRFSGGDEQFF. CDR3 coding DNA: TGTGCCAGCAGGTTCAGCGGGGGCGATGAGCAGTTCTTC.